Here is one TCR beta chain with its context. Its matching antigen is unknown. The CDR3 runs 17 residues. The V and J ends lost 3 bases and 5 bases respectively, with 20 bases between them. CDR1 is SGHNT, CDR2 YYREEE, per germline (reference sequence). TCRdb's copy holds only in-frame clones and misses some; the assay was immunoSEQ multiplex PCR. Of about 90,000 clones listed, 89% are singletons. The data originate from a study of T cell responses to AZD1222 COVID-19 vaccine. Broader study findings: Baseline testing showed seropositivity in only six AZD1222 recipients. Nearly half of spike-specific TCRs reportedly target unmutated variant regions. Mapped onto spike, vaccine-associated CD4 TCRs spanned it and were dominant at 160-218 and 743-854.

Combined were second doses at about 4 or about 12 weeks. This rearrangement joins TRBV5-4 to TRBJ1-4; D gene uncertain. The source material was peripheral blood, sampled 28 days after the second AZD1222 dose. This clonotype was sampled from an adult who received the AZD1222 COVID-19 vaccine. CDR3 bases: TGTGCCAGCAGCTCCAACCCGGGCACCATCATCAATGAAAAACTGTTTTTT. This translates into CASSSNPGTIINEKLFF.